This entry lists 30 T cell receptor beta chains sequenced from one sample in a study of shared clonotypes between healthy human individuals. This table comes from immunoSEQ multiplex PCR, and its TCRdb copy is limited to in-frame clones, with some not included. This table holds over a million clones, roughly 75% found once. The sample consisted of memory CD4+ T cells sorted from blood. The subset: CD45RA-negative fraction. Receptor source: a man younger than 30 in good health.

About this clone: A far larger clone is a single base away, which makes a read error likely. Other DNA sequences in this specimen translate into the identical CDR3. The chain is built from TRBV10-3 and TRBJ1-2; tentatively, D is TRBD1 (5 bases). Germline CDR1 reads ENHRY; CDR2 reads SYGVKD. This CDR3 has 13 residues. The CDR3 nucleotides are TGCGCCATCACCTCGGACATAACGGCTGGCTACACCTTC. Residues: CAITSDITAGYTF.

For this clone: It is likely a read error: a sequence one base away is far more abundant. The sample holds other DNA sequences that translate to the same CDR3. The V and J genes are TRBV11-3 and TRBJ2-2, with unresolved D. Germline V lookup: CDR1 SGHNT, CDR2 YENEEA. The ends were cut back, 3 bases at V and 1 base at J, with 0 bases in the middle. The CDR3 totals 12 residues. CDR3 sequence (DNA): TGTGCCAGCAGCTTGAACACCGGGGAGCTGTTTTTT. This sequence encodes CASSLNTGELFF.

The chain recombines TRBV7-6 with TRBJ2-2, with 12 nucleotides matching TRBD2. The V gene end was trimmed by 1 base and the J gene end by 6 bases; junction bases not matched to a gene: 9. The CDR3 runs 18 residues. The germline V gene has CDR1 SGHVS and CDR2 FNYEAQ. CDR3 coding DNA: TGTGCCAGCAGCTTAGGAGCTAGCGGGAGGGCCATAGCCGGGGAGCTGTTTTTT. This encodes CASSLGASGRAIAGELFF. The entire variable domain, with the rest obtained from reference TRBV7-6 and TRBJ2-2, is as follows: GAGVSQSPRYKVTKRGQDVALRCDPISGHVSLYWYRQALGQGPEFLTYFNYEAQQDKSGLPNDRFSAERPEGSISTLTIQRTEQRDSAMYRCASSLGASGRAIAGELFFGEGSRLTVL.

V usage is TRBV5-6 and J usage is TRBJ2-7; TRBD2 might be the D (6 bases). There are 17 residues in the CDR3. V gave up 0 bases and J gave up 6 bases, with 22 bases separating them. CDR1 is SGHDT and CDR2 is YYEEEE in the germline V gene. In DNA form, the CDR3 reads TGTGCCAGCAGCTTGGCCAACATGGGAGGTGAGGGCCTCGAGCAGTACTTC. Its translation: CASSLANMGGEGLEQYF. Based on the CDR3 plus reference TRBV5-6 and TRBJ2-7, the full variable domain is DAGVTQSPTHLIKTRGQQVTLRCSPKSGHDTVSWYQQALGQGPQFIFQYYEEEERQRGNFPDRFSGHQFPNYSSELNVNALLLGDSALYLCASSLANMGGEGLEQYFGPGTRLTVT.

This chain links TRBV2 with TRBJ2-5; D unresolved. Per germline, CDR1 SNHLY and CDR2 FYNNEI. This CDR3 contains 14 residues. Between the trimmed V and J ends, which lost 6 bases and 5 bases, there was a span of 16 bases. The CDR3 coding sequence is TGTGCCAGCAGACCCGGGTCCTACTCGGAGACCCAGTACTTC. This sequence encodes CASRPGSYSETQYF.

The chain employs TRBV5-1 and TRBJ1-2; D remains unclear. The CDR3 has 14 residues. The germline V gene has CDR1 SGHRS and CDR2 YFSETQ. The V end lost 0 bases, the J end lost 4 bases, and 10 bases lay between the germline ends. This CDR3 is CASSLDGNLYGYTF. CDR3 DNA sequence: TGCGCCAGCAGCTTGGATGGGAACCTCTATGGCTACACCTTC.

The rearrangement links TRBV2 to TRBJ2-3; 10 nucleotides match TRBD2. The CDR3 is made up of 17 amino acids. With V trimmed by 9 bases and J by 0 bases, 12 bases remained unmatched. Germline loops: CDR1 SNHLY, CDR2 FYNNEI. CDR3 DNA: TGTGCCAGTCGTCGTCTAACTAGCGGGACTAGCACAGATACGCAGTATTTT. As protein: CASRRLTSGTSTDTQYF.

On this clone itself: This CDR3 is also generated by other DNA sequences in the sample. The chain uses TRBV7-2 and TRBJ2-5; the D is unclear. Deletions cut 5 bases from V and 4 bases from J, with 14 bases between. Germline V CDR1 and CDR2: SGHTA, FQGNSA. The CDR3 is made up of 14 amino acids. The CDR3 DNA follows: TGTGCCAGCAGCCCCCCCCCGGGCGGAGAGACCCAGTACTTC. This codes for CASSPPPGGETQYF.

On this clone itself: A much larger clone sits a single nucleotide away, making a read error possible. This sequence joins TRBV6-6 and TRBJ2-7; 7 bases match TRBD2. This CDR3 comprises 12 residues. Trimming at V came to 5 bases and at J to 3 bases, leaving 1 base not matched to a gene. CDR1 and CDR2 (germline): MNHNY, SVGAGI (reference sequence). CDR3 sequence (DNA): TGTGCCAGCAGTGGGGACTACTACGAGCAGTACTTC. Translated: CASSGDYYEQYF.

The CDR3 spells CASSPGQGGEAFF. The CDR3 coding sequence is TGTGCCAGCAGCCCTGGACAGGGAGGCGAAGCTTTCTTT. The chain joins TRBV28 to TRBJ1-1; 8 positions agree with TRBD1. From germline, CDR1 is MDHEN and CDR2 SYDVKM. J was trimmed by 8 bases and V by 6 bases; bases with no gene match: 8. The CDR3 contains 13 residues.

This clone was detected a few times. The gene calls are TRBV30 and TRBJ2-7; no firm D call. The length of the CDR3 is 12 residues. CDR1 is GTSNPN, CDR2 SVGIG, per germline (reference sequence). V was shortened by 0 bases and J by 2 bases, with 5 bases between the two germline ends. In DNA, the CDR3 is TGTGCCTGGAGTGTAGCTGCCTACGAGCAGTACTTC. Protein: CAWSVAAYEQYF.

The CDR3 reads CASSLGKSFNTGELFF. CDR3 in DNA: TGTGCCAGCAGCTTGGGGAAGTCCTTTAACACCGGGGAGCTGTTTTTT. The gene calls are TRBV5-4 and TRBJ2-2; D is unresolved. The V end lost 0 bases, the J end lost 2 bases, and 11 bases lay between the germline ends. The CDR3 has 16 amino acids. The V gene's germline CDR1 is SGHNT and CDR2 YYREEE (reference sequence).

The chain links TRBV6-5 to TRBJ1-1; the match to TRBD1 covers 8 bases. The CDR3 extends over 14 amino acids. In germline, CDR1 is MNHEY, CDR2 SVGAGI. The ends lost 6 bases at V and 4 bases at J; junction bases unmatched: 7. This CDR3 is CASRTGGEVTEAFF. Written as DNA, the CDR3 is TGTGCCAGCAGAACAGGGGGTGAGGTCACTGAAGCTTTCTTT.

V usage is TRBV5-1 and J usage is TRBJ1-4; the D is unclear. The germline V and J ends were trimmed by 4 bases and 7 bases, with 17 bases remaining between them. Germline V gene sequence: CDR1 SGHRS, CDR2 YFSETQ. CDR3 length: 15 residues. The CDR3 loop reads CASSRTTGDGEKLFF. The CDR3 bases are TGCGCCAGCAGCCGCACAACGGGCGACGGTGAAAAACTGTTTTTT.

With respect to this clone: The sample has other DNA sequences that encode this CDR3 too. The rearrangement uses TRBV5-1 and TRBJ2-7; D gene uncertain. Germline-derived CDR1 and CDR2 are SGHRS and YFSETQ. The CDR3 runs to 12 residues. Trimming cost V 1 base and J 4 bases, with 6 bases left between them. This CDR3 reads CASSLSGYEQYF. CDR3 DNA: TGCGCCAGCAGCTTGTCTGGGTACGAGCAGTACTTC.

This clone was seen many times. The chain joins TRBV19 to TRBJ2-5, with D hard to call. Germline CDR1 reads LNHDA; CDR2 reads SQIVND (reference sequence). V was cut by 3 bases and J by 4 bases, with 12 bases left in between. The CDR3 runs 14 residues. CDR3 residues: CASSIERTVETQYF. CDR3 nucleotides: TGTGCCAGTAGTATTGAACGTACTGTAGAGACCCAGTACTTC.

This clone was observed a few times. The rearrangement links TRBV15 to TRBJ2-5; D is uncertain. The CDR3 extends over 13 amino acids. The germline V gene encodes CDR1 LNHNV and CDR2 YYDKDF (reference sequence). Trimming stripped 0 bases from V and 2 bases from J, with 4 bases between. CDR3 sequence (DNA): TGTGCCACCAGCAGAGAGAGGCAAGAGACCCAGTACTTC. Translation: CATSRERQETQYF.

J is TRBJ2-5 and V is TRBV7-9, with 10 bases fitting TRBD2. The CDR3 contains 19 residues. J was trimmed by 1 base and V by 1 base; bases with no gene match: 12. The germline CDR1 and CDR2 sequences are SEHNR and FQNEAQ (reference sequence). CDR3 loop: CASSLVRASGRLSQETQYF. The DNA for the CDR3 is TGTGCCAGCAGCTTAGTTCGGGCTAGCGGGAGACTGAGCCAAGAGACCCAGTACTTC.

The chain has TRBV7-9 and TRBJ2-3; 8 bases fit TRBD2. The CDR3 spans 16 residues. With V trimmed by 4 bases and J by 4 bases, 10 bases remained unmatched. Germline CDR1 SEHNR, CDR2 FQNEAQ (reference sequence). The CDR3: CASSSPAVAGSDTQYF. The CDR3 DNA reads as TGTGCCAGCAGCTCTCCGGCGGTAGCGGGGTCAGATACGCAGTATTTT.

This clone was found many times. The gene calls are TRBV5-1 and TRBJ2-1; 11 bases are a match to TRBD2. The junction had 3 bases not matched to a gene; V was cut back by 6 bases and J by 4 bases. The CDR3 contains 14 residues. Germline V gene data show CDR1 as SGHRS and CDR2 as YFSETQ. In nucleotides, the CDR3 is TGCGCCAGCAAACTAGCGGGGGTATACAATGAGCAGTTCTTC. It yields the protein CASKLAGVYNEQFF.

This clone has just a few counts. The V gene is TRBV19, the J gene TRBJ1-2, with D hard to call. V was clipped by 5 bases and J by 3 bases, with 10 bases between them. This CDR3 region has 13 residues. Germline values: CDR1 LNHDA, CDR2 SQIVND (reference sequence). CDR3 sequence (DNA): TGTGCCAGTAGTCTAGGCAGAGACTATGGCTACACCTTC. This translates into CASSLGRDYGYTF.

The sample holds a few counts of this clone. This chain links TRBV10-3 with TRBJ1-5; TRBD1 aligns across 8 bases. CDR1 and CDR2 (germline): ENHRY, SYGVKD. Germline trimming cut 8 bases from V and 4 bases from J; bases unmatched to any gene: 7. The CDR3 spans 14 residues. DNA of the CDR3: TGTGCCATCGGGACAGGTAACCTTAATCAGCCCCAGCATTTT. Translating it yields CAIGTGNLNQPQHF.

To note about this clone: This same CDR3 is encoded by further DNA sequences in the sample. The chain uses TRBV7-8 and TRBJ1-1; D uncertain. The V end was cut by 3 bases, the J end by 2 bases, with 7 bases between. Per the germline V gene, CDR1 is SGHVS and CDR2 is FQNEAQ. The CDR3 extends over 13 amino acids. This CDR3 reads CASSFGLNTEAFF. The CDR3 nucleotides are TGTGCCAGCAGCTTCGGGCTTAACACTGAAGCTTTCTTT.

The rearrangement joins TRBV6-1 to TRBJ2-6; perhaps TRBD2 as D (7 bases). The V gene's germline CDR1 is MNHNS and CDR2 SASEGT. The CDR3 runs 16 residues. With 2 bases removed from V and 3 bases from J, the gap between germline ends came to 11 bases. CDR3 sequence (DNA): TGTGCCAGCAGTGAACGGGGGGCTGGTGGGGCCAACGTCCTGACTTTC. As protein: CASSERGAGGANVLTF.

The CDR3 DNA is TGTGCCAGCAGCCCGTCGGACAGGCCCTCCTACACCTTC. Encoded protein: CASSPSDRPSYTF. The gene calls are TRBV9 and TRBJ1-2; TRBD1 matches at 7 bases. Losses at the gene ends were 4 bases for V and 10 bases for J; bases not matched to a gene: 10. The CDR3 contains 13 residues. Germline lookup yields CDR1 SGDLS and CDR2 YYNGEE.

The rearrangement joins TRBV28 to TRBJ2-2; weak D call: TRBD2 (6 bases). CDR1 MDHEN and CDR2 SYDVKM come from the germline V gene. The CDR3 length is 15 residues. V dropped 5 bases and J dropped 1 base, with 11 bases sitting between them. The CDR3 protein is CASSRGTLNTGELFF. As DNA, the CDR3 is TGTGCCAGCAGTCGCGGGACTTTGAACACCGGGGAGCTGTTTTTT.

This chain links TRBV7-2 with TRBJ2-4; no clear D. Germline lookup yields CDR1 SGHTA and CDR2 FQGNSA. The CDR3 runs 15 residues. V lost 2 bases, J lost 7 bases, and 15 bases lay in between. CDR3 in amino acids: CASSLMAAISNIQYF. CDR3 DNA: TGTGCCAGCAGCTTAATGGCAGCGATTTCGAACATTCAGTACTTC.

The rearrangement links TRBV7-9 to TRBJ2-3, with D possibly TRBD2 on 6 matching bases. Germline values: CDR1 SEHNR, CDR2 FQNEAQ (reference sequence). The CDR3 sequence is 15 residues long. V dropped 5 bases and J dropped 0 bases, with 12 bases sitting between them. CDR3 in amino acids: CASSVSGTSTDTQYF. CDR3 coding DNA: TGTGCCAGCAGCGTTAGCGGAACTAGCACAGATACGCAGTATTTT.

This clone has a single count. The chain combines TRBV29-1 with TRBJ2-3; the D is unclear. Per the germline V gene, CDR1 is SQVTM and CDR2 is ANQGSEA. The germline V and J ends were trimmed by 8 bases and 0 bases, with 12 bases remaining between them. The CDR3 length is 13 residues. CDR3 DNA: TGCAGCCTCGCGCACTCTAGCACAGATACGCAGTATTTT. Its translation is CSLAHSSTDTQYF.

This chain connects TRBV4-1 to TRBJ2-3; 7 bases are a match to TRBD1. With V trimmed by 5 bases and J by 2 bases, 7 bases remained unmatched. This CDR3 spans 15 amino acids. Germline-derived CDR1 and CDR2 are MGHRA and YSYEKL. The chain's CDR3 is CASSKTGTPTDTQYF. Here the CDR3 DNA reads TGCGCCAGCAGCAAGACAGGGACCCCCACAGATACGCAGTATTTT.